This T cell receptor (beta chain) came from a study of technical replicates of blood from a handful of donors. Profiling relied on immunoSEQ multiplex PCR, and the TCRdb table lists in-frame clones only, not all of them. Of about 56,000 clones listed, roughly 96% are singletons. Germline V CDR1 and CDR2: MNHEY, SVGAGI. CDR3 length: 12 amino acids. V was pared by 0 bases and J by 5 bases, with 5 bases between. The chain uses TRBV6-5 and TRBJ2-7; weak D call: TRBD2 (5 bases). The TCR comes from a human donor in good health. Some clones in this sample may be carry-over from other donors' samples. Source material: PBMCs. The CDR3 reads CASSYSRDEQYF. In DNA, the CDR3 is TGTGCCAGCAGTTACTCGAGGGACGAGCAGTACTTC.